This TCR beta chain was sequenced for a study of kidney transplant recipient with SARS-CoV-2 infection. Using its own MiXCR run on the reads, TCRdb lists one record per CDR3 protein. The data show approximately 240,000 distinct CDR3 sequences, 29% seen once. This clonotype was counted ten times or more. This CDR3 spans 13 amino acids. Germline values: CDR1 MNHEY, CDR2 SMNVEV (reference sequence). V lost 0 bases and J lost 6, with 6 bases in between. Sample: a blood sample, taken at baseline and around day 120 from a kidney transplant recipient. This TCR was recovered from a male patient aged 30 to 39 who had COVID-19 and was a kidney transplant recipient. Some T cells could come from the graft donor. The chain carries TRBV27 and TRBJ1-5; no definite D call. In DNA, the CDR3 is TGTGCCAGCAGTTTATCGGGAGTTCAGCCCCAGCATTTT. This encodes CASSLSGVQPQHF.